This T cell receptor beta chain was documented in a study of T cell changes during pregnancy in multiple sclerosis. V trimming: 0 bases; J trimming: 4 bases; junction bases outside the gene matches: 8. The CDR3 extends over 16 amino acids. The germline CDR1 and CDR2 sequences are MGHRA and YSYEKL. Data came from immunoSEQ multiplex PCR; TCRdb stores just in-frame clones and leaves some out. Among over 40,000 clones listed, around 89% were seen once. This receptor was obtained from a female donor with multiple sclerosis, enrolled in a pregnancy study. The source was CD4+ T cells from peripheral blood mononuclear cells, collected in the second trimester of pregnancy. The chain recombines TRBV4-1 with TRBJ2-7, with 8 bases identical to TRBD2. CDR3 residues: CASSQEGSGALYEQYF. The CDR3 DNA reads as TGCGCCAGCAGCCAAGAAGGTAGCGGGGCCCTTTACGAGCAGTACTTC.